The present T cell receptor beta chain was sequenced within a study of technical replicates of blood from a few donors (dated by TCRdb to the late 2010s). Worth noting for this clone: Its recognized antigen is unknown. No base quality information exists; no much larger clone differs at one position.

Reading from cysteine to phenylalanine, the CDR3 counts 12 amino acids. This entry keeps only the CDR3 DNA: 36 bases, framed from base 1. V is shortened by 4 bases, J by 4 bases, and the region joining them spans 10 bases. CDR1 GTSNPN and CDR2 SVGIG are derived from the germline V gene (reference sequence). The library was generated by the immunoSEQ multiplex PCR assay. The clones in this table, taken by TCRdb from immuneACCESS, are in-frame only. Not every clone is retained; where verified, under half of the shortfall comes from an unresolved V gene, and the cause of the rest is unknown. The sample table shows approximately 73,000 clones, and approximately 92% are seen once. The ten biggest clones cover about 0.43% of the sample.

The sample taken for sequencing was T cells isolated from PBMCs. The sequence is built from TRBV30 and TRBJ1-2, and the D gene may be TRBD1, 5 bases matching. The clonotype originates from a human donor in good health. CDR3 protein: CAWNKGLYGYTF. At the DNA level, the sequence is TGTGCCTGGAATAAGGGGCTCTATGGCTACACCTTC.